The rows below give T cell receptor beta chains drawn from one sample of a study of beta chain features in type 1 diabetes. Method: immunoSEQ multiplex PCR; TCRdb's copy keeps in-frame clones and lacks some. The profile shows a few hundred thousand clones, about a fifth of them singletons. Sequencing was performed on naive CD4+ T cells from blood. These receptor sequences come from a woman between 40 and 50 years old with type 1 diabetes. CDR3s include the opening cysteine and the closing phenylalanine or tryptophan. The D gene is left open where the match is weak. Only part of the rows carry a size: once, few, many, or a class if the clone is expanded.

CDR3 length | D gene | J gene | V gene | clone size | CDR3 DNA | CDR3 protein
15 | . | TRBJ2-6 | TRBV5-1 | few | TGCGCCAGCAGCCAGCAGGGGAGTGGGGCCAACGTCCTGACTTTC | CASSQQGSGANVLTF
13 | . | TRBJ1-1 | TRBV5-1 | . | TGCGCCAGCAGCTTAAGCCCGAACACTGAAGCTTTCTTT | CASSLSPNTEAFF
13 | . | TRBJ1-1 | TRBV10-3 | few | TGTGCCATCAGTGAGCCGCGGGTTCGGGGAGCTTTCTTT | CAISEPRVRGAFF
14 | . | TRBJ2-7 | TRBV30 | . | TGTGCCTGGAGGGGACTGGGAAGAGGCTACGAGCAGTACTTC | CAWRGLGRGYEQYF
15 | . | TRBJ2-1 | TRBV5-4 | few | TGTGCCAGCAGCTCCGAAGGGCTAGCAGACAATGAGCAGTTCTTC | CASSSEGLADNEQFF
16 | . | TRBJ1-1 | TRBV7-3 | few | TGTGCCAGCAGCCCTAGTCCTTTCACCCTGAACACTGAAGCTTTCTTT | CASSPSPFTLNTEAFF
13 | . | TRBJ2-5 | TRBV5-1 | few | TGCGCCAGCAGCCCCGGGCAGGGAGAGACCCAGTACTTC | CASSPGQGETQYF
13 | TRBD1 | TRBJ2-3 | TRBV29-1 | few | TGCAGCGCAGAGGGGACAGGGCCAGATACGCAGTATTTT | CSAEGTGPDTQYF
14 | . | TRBJ1-2 | TRBV6-6 | few | TGTGCCAGCAGTTATCAGTACGATAACTATGGCTACACCTTC | CASSYQYDNYGYTF
13 | . | TRBJ1-2 | TRBV6-5 | . | TGTGCCAGCAGGCCACAGGGATCTGGTGGCTACACCTTC | CASRPQGSGGYTF
13 | . | TRBJ1-5 | TRBV30 | . | TGTGCCTGGAGTGTACAGGGAAAGCAGCCCCAGCATTTT | CAWSVQGKQPQHF
14 | . | TRBJ2-1 | TRBV6-5 | . | TGTGCCAGCAGTTCACGGACATCCTACAATGAGCAGTTCTTC | CASSSRTSYNEQFF
15 | TRBD1 | TRBJ1-6 | TRBV16 | . | TGTGCCAGCAGCCATTCGACAGGGGGCGATTCACCCCTCCACTTT | CASSHSTGGDSPLHF
15 | TRBD1 | TRBJ1-2 | TRBV4-1 | once | TGCGCCAGCAGCCAAGTGGACAGGACTAACTATGGCTACACCTTC | CASSQVDRTNYGYTF
15 | TRBD1 | TRBJ1-1 | TRBV18 | . | TGTGCCAGCTCACCTTGGGACAGCCAAAACACTGAAGCTTTCTTT | CASSPWDSQNTEAFF
12 | . | TRBJ1-4 | TRBV30 | few | TGTGCCTGGAGTACTAACGGGGGAAAACTGTTTTTT | CAWSTNGGKLFF
14 | TRBD1 | TRBJ1-2 | TRBV7-2 | few | TGTGCCAGCAACAAAGACAGGGCTGGCTATGGCTACACCTTC | CASNKDRAGYGYTF
14 | TRBD1 | TRBJ1-4 | TRBV9 | . | TGTGCCAGCAGCGTGACAGGGGCTGGTGAAAAACTGTTTTTT | CASSVTGAGEKLFF
16 | . | TRBJ2-1 | TRBV4-1 | . | TGCGCCAGCAGCGACAGACGGAGTAGCAACTCCAATGAGCAGTTCTTC | CASSDRRSSNSNEQFF
21 | TRBD2 | TRBJ2-3 | TRBV23-1 | . | TGCGCCAGCAGGCCCCACCCGGGACTAGCGGATGTCCCGGGAGCTTCAGATACGCAGTATTTT | CASRPHPGLADVPGASDTQYF
15 | TRBD2 | TRBJ2-7 | TRBV28 | . | TGTGCCAGCAGTTTAACGACTAGCGGGAGCCGCGAGCAGTACTTC | CASSLTTSGSREQYF
15 | TRBD1 | TRBJ2-3 | TRBV2 | few | TGTGCCAGCAGTTGGGACAGGGGGCATGGAGATACGCAGTATTTT | CASSWDRGHGDTQYF
14 | . | TRBJ2-4 | TRBV7-3 | . | TGTGCCAGCAGCTTCACAGGGATACCTAACATTCAGTACTTC | CASSFTGIPNIQYF
14 | . | TRBJ2-3 | TRBV29-1 | few | TGCAGCGTTGATCTCCAAGCTCCCCCAGATACGCAGTATTTT | CSVDLQAPPDTQYF
13 | TRBD2 | TRBJ2-1 | TRBV5-1 | . | TGCGCCAGCAGCTCCGGGACTAGCGATGAGCAGTTCTTC | CASSSGTSDEQFF
13 | . | TRBJ1-5 | TRBV7-9 | few | TGTGCCAGCAGCTTTGAGGTGGCACAGCCCCAGCATTTT | CASSFEVAQPQHF
14 | TRBD1 | TRBJ1-5 | TRBV25-1 | few | TGTGCCAGCAGTGGCCGGGGACAGGGGCAGCCCCAGCATTTT | CASSGRGQGQPQHF
14 | TRBD1 | TRBJ2-5 | TRBV6-5 | . | TGTGCCAGCAGCCTACAGGGGGCCGGGGAGACCCAGTACTTC | CASSLQGAGETQYF
15 | . | TRBJ1-5 | TRBV7-2 | few | TGTGCCAGCAGCTTGGGCACCGTGTTCAATCAGCCCCAGCATTTT | CASSLGTVFNQPQHF
13 | TRBD1 | TRBJ2-3 | TRBV28 | . | TGTGCCAGCGCCTCAGGGGGCGAGGATACGCAGTATTTT | CASASGGEDTQYF
14 | . | TRBJ2-7 | TRBV9 | few | TGTGCCAGCAGCGTGGGGGACATCTCCTACGAGCAGTACTTC | CASSVGDISYEQYF
15 | TRBD1 | TRBJ1-4 | TRBV5-1 | few | TGCGCCAGCAGCTTGGGGACAGGGGGACAAGAAAAACTGTTTTTT | CASSLGTGGQEKLFF
13 | . | TRBJ2-7 | TRBV6-1 | . | TGTGCCAGCAGAGAGACGGGGAACTACGAGCAGTACTTC | CASRETGNYEQYF
11 | . | TRBJ2-7 | TRBV20-1 | few | TGCAGTGCTAGACAGGGCTACGAGCAGTACTTC | CSARQGYEQYF
15 | TRBD1 | TRBJ1-1 | TRBV15 | . | TGTGCCACCAGCAGAGGACAGGGGGCCGACACTGAAGCTTTCTTT | CATSRGQGADTEAFF
15 | TRBD1 | TRBJ1-1 | TRBV7-3 | few | TGTGCCAGCAGCTCGGACAGGGGCTCCTTCACTGAAGCTTTCTTT | CASSSDRGSFTEAFF
16 | TRBD2 | TRBJ2-1 | TRBV27 | . | TGTGCCAGCAGTCTCCAAGGACTAGCGGGCTACAATGAGCAGTTCTTC | CASSLQGLAGYNEQFF
15 | TRBD1 | TRBJ2-3 | TRBV2 | once | TGTGCCAGCAGTGGCCGAGGGACAGGGACAGATACGCAGTATTTT | CASSGRGTGTDTQYF
14 | . | TRBJ2-6 | TRBV5-1 | few | TGCGCCAGCAGCTCAAGCACTGGGGCCAACGTCCTGACTTTC | CASSSSTGANVLTF
16 | TRBD1 | TRBJ1-1 | TRBV18 | few | TGTGCCAGCTCACCGGGGACAGGGGGAATGAACACTGAAGCTTTCTTT | CASSPGTGGMNTEAFF
15 | TRBD1 | TRBJ1-2 | TRBV7-2 | . | TGTGCCAGCAGCTCGCAACAGGGGGCGCGTGATGGCTACACCTTC | CASSSQQGARDGYTF
15 | TRBD1 | TRBJ1-5 | TRBV30 | . | TGTGCCTGGAGCCCCGGACAGGCTCGGAATCAGCCCCAGCATTTT | CAWSPGQARNQPQHF
15 | TRBD2 | TRBJ2-1 | TRBV27 | few | TGTGCCAGCAGTACCAGACTAGCGGGATTTGATGAGCAGTTCTTC | CASSTRLAGFDEQFF
15 | . | TRBJ1-2 | TRBV5-1 | few | TGCGCCAGCAGCTTGGCGACTCTGACTAACTATGGCTACACCTTC | CASSLATLTNYGYTF